Shown below are 11 T cell receptor beta chains from a single sample sequenced in a study of T-cell reconstitution after alpha-beta-depleted transplantation in children. Using unique molecular identifiers, the investigators prepared the TCRbeta library. TCRdb reanalysed the PCR reads using MiXCR and keeps one entry per CDR3 protein. This table holds approximately 400,000 distinct CDR3 sequences, roughly a tenth found once. The material sequenced was PBMCs from the stem cell graft donor, taken from the stem cell graft. The receptors here all came from a human donor who donated a stem cell graft to a child with acute myeloid leukemia.

This clonotype was recorded a few times. The J gene is TRBJ1-2, the V gene TRBV15; D ambiguous. Germline V gene lookup returns CDR1 LNHNV and CDR2 YYDKDF (reference sequence). V was pared by 5 bases and J by 4 bases, with 14 bases between. The CDR3 loop spans 14 amino acids. CDR3 in DNA: TGTGCCACCAGCCCCCCCAATTCGTTCTATGGCTACACCTTC. Residues: CATSPPNSFYGYTF.

This clonotype has just a few counts. The chain has TRBV6-2 or TRBV6-3 and TRBJ2-1; possible D gene TRBD2, 5 bases. Per germline, CDR1 MNHEY and CDR2 SVGEGT. The CDR3 extends over 16 amino acids. Deletions cut 2 bases from V and 2 bases from J, with 13 bases between. CDR3 residues: CASSYRPGNAYNEQFF. The DNA of the CDR3 is TGTGCCAGCAGTTACCGTCCGGGAAACGCCTACAATGAGCAGTTCTTC.

The chain joins TRBV10-3 to TRBJ1-1; D remains unclear. Trimming took 0 bases from V and 3 from J, leaving 11 bases between them. Germline CDR1 ENHRY, CDR2 SYGVKD. The CDR3 is 15 amino acids. In DNA, the CDR3 is TGTGCCATCAGTGAGTCGACCCTACGGGACACTGAAGCTTTCTTT. Translating it yields CAISESTLRDTEAFF.

This clonotype occurred a few times. V gene TRBV7-9 combines with J gene TRBJ1-4, with 10 bases identical to TRBD1. Germline CDR1 SEHNR, CDR2 FQNEAQ (reference sequence). With 5 bases clipped from V and 7 bases from J, the junction kept 4 bases outside the gene matches. The CDR3 consists of 14 residues. CDR3 bases: TGTGCCAGCAGCCCGACAGGGGGCGGTGAAAAACTGTTTTTT. Translation: CASSPTGGGEKLFF. Combining the CDR3 with reference TRBV7-9 and TRBJ1-4 gives the whole variable domain DTGVSQNPRHKITKRGQNVTFRCDPISEHNRLYWYRQTLGQGPEFLTYFQNEAQLEKSRLLSDRFSAERPKGSFSTLEIQRTEQGDSAMYLCASSPTGGGEKLFFGSGTQLSVL.

The sample holds a few counts of this clonotype. The V gene is TRBV4-3, the J gene TRBJ2-1, with a tentative D call TRBD1 (5 bases). CDR1 and CDR2 from the germline V gene are LGHNA and YSLEER. This CDR3 has 16 residues. The V end was cut by 0 bases, the J end by 2 bases, with 11 bases between. CDR3 nucleotides: TGCGCCAGCAGCCAAGAAACGATAGGGGCCTACAATGAGCAGTTCTTC. Protein sequence: CASSQETIGAYNEQFF.

CDR3 region: CASSSLQRGLEQFF. In DNA form, the CDR3 reads TGCGCCAGCAGCTCGCTTCAGCGGGGCCTAGAGCAGTTCTTC. This sequence joins TRBV5-1 and TRBJ2-1; 7 positions agree with TRBD2. Germline V gene sequence: CDR1 SGHRS, CDR2 YFSETQ. After removal of 3 bases from V and 10 bases from J, the junction contained 10 bases not matched to a gene. This CDR3 contains 14 residues.

This clonotype turned up a few times. This sequence joins TRBV11-2 and TRBJ2-3; 8 bases are shared with TRBD1. Per germline, CDR1 SGHAT and CDR2 FQNNGV. Losses at the gene ends were 8 bases for V and 1 base for J; bases not matched to a gene: 2. This CDR3 comprises 13 residues. DNA of the CDR3: TGTGCCAGCGGACAGGGCCGCACAGATACGCAGTATTTT. It yields the protein CASGQGRTDTQYF.

The chain carries TRBV15 and TRBJ1-6; the match to TRBD1 covers 7 bases. The CDR3 loop spans 14 amino acids. CDR1 and CDR2 (germline): LNHNV, YYDKDF (reference sequence). The V gene end was trimmed by 0 bases and the J gene end by 16 bases; junction bases not matched to a gene: 9. The CDR3 spells CATSRDIFGRGLHF. CDR3 sequence (DNA): TGTGCCACCAGCAGAGATATTTTTGGCAGGGGGCTCCACTTT.

Details on this clonotype: Germline and junction disagree at one end, which may indicate a read error. This rearrangement joins TRBV3-1 to TRBJ2-2, with 8 positions matching TRBD2. Germline assignment: CDR1 LGHDT and CDR2 YNNKEL (reference sequence). The CDR3 runs 12 residues. CDR3 amino acids: CASGGEIGEVFF. The CDR3 DNA reads TGTGCCTCCGGGGGGGAGATCGGGGAGGTGTTTTTT.

There are a few counts of this clonotype. This chain uses TRBV18 with TRBJ1-1; no reliable D call. CDR1 is KGHSH and CDR2 is LQKENI in the germline V gene. CDR3 size: 14 residues. V lost 3 bases to trimming and J lost 2 bases, with 10 bases between them. CDR3 region: CASSPAGFNTEAFF. The CDR3 DNA follows: TGTGCCAGCTCACCGGCGGGGTTTAACACTGAAGCTTTCTTT.

The J gene is TRBJ1-2, the V gene TRBV7-8; 9 bases are shared with TRBD1. The trim removed 5 bases at V and 7 bases at J, leaving 5 bases unmatched. The germline CDR1 and CDR2 sequences are SGHVS and FQNEAQ. The CDR3 is 13 residues long. The CDR3 coding sequence is TGTGCCAGCAGCGAGGGACAGGGCTCTGGCTACACCTTC. It is translated as CASSEGQGSGYTF.